This is a list of T cell receptor beta chains from one sample in a study of blood T cell repertoires in COVID-19. Libraries were prepared by immunoSEQ multiplex PCR; TCRdb keeps only in-frame clonotypes and omits some of them. This sample has more than 100,000 clones, with around 76% found just once. The specimen sequenced was peripheral blood. These receptors were collected from a man in his 70s with acute or convalescent COVID-19. Each CDR3 is given with its conserved first and last residue. The order of the fields is V gene, J gene, D gene, clone size, CDR3 DNA, CDR3 protein. The D gene is left open where the match is weak. Clone size, where shown, is once, few, many, or a class for clones that have expanded.

TRBV7-2,TRBJ2-2,-,-,TGTGCCAGCAGCTTAATTCAGGGCGTCCTAACCGGGGAGCTGTTTTTT,CASSLIQGVLTGELFF
TRBV6-5,TRBJ1-3,-,-,TGTGCCAGCAGTCCGCGGGGTGGAAACACCATATATTTT,CASSPRGGNTIYF
TRBV24-1,TRBJ2-3,TRBD1,-,TGTGCCACCAGTGAACCAGGGGGCGGGCGTGAAGATACGCAGTATTTT,CATSEPGGGREDTQYF
TRBV6-6,TRBJ1-2,-,few,TGTGCCAGCACTATTCAGGGGAGAGATAACTATGGCTACACCTTC,CASTIQGRDNYGYTF
TRBV29-1,TRBJ1-5,-,-,TGCAGCGCCTCCCGGGCCAGGGATCAGCCCCAGCATTTT,CSASRARDQPQHF
TRBV19,TRBJ1-4,TRBD1,-,TGTGCCAGTAGTCCTGACAGGGGGAGGGAAAAACTGTTTTTT,CASSPDRGREKLFF
TRBV5-1,TRBJ1-4,TRBD1,few,TGCGCCAGCAGCTCTGGACAGGGATCTACAACTAATGAAAAACTGTTTTTT,CASSSGQGSTTNEKLFF
TRBV7-6,TRBJ1-2,TRBD1,-,TGTGCCAGCAGCCAAGGGACAGGGGTTTCCTATGGCTACACCTTC,CASSQGTGVSYGYTF
TRBV21-1,TRBJ2-3,-,-,TGTGCCAGCAGCAAAGCGCGAACGCAGTATTTT,CASSKARTQYF
TRBV7-9,TRBJ1-2,-,-,TGTGCCAGCAGCTTAGCTGCAGCGAACTATGGCTACACCTTC,CASSLAAANYGYTF
TRBV7-8,TRBJ2-1,-,once,TGTGCCAGCAGCTTATCGGGATCTCCGGGGGAGCAGTTCTTC,CASSLSGSPGEQFF
TRBV7-9,TRBJ2-1,TRBD1,-,TGTGCCAGCAGCTTAGAGCCAGGGGGCGCATTTGATGAGCAGTTCTTC,CASSLEPGGAFDEQFF
TRBV25-1,TRBJ2-1,-,-,TGTGCCAGCGGGCCAGGGTACAATGAGCAGTTCTTC,CASGPGYNEQFF
TRBV5-4,TRBJ2-1,TRBD1,-,TGTGCCAGCAGCCTGGGACAGGGGGCCTCCAATGAGCAGTTCTTC,CASSLGQGASNEQFF
TRBV6-5,TRBJ2-1,TRBD2,-,TGTGCCAGCAGATCCTCGGGGGGTTACAATGAGCAGTTCTTC,CASRSSGGYNEQFF
TRBV5-1,TRBJ2-3,TRBD2,-,TGCGCCAGCAGCACCTTAGTAGCGGGGGGCCGTGGAGATACGCAGTATTTT,CASSTLVAGGRGDTQYF
TRBV5-1,TRBJ1-2,-,-,TGCGCCAGCAGCCCTCAGGGGACCAATGGCTACACCTTC,CASSPQGTNGYTF
TRBV6-1,TRBJ1-2,-,-,TGTGCCAGCAGTGAAGACTTCCCCCGTGGCTACACCTTC,CASSEDFPRGYTF
TRBV5-5,TRBJ1-6,TRBD1,-,TGTGCCAGCAGCCGGAAAACAGGGGTCGATTCACCCCTCCACTTT,CASSRKTGVDSPLHF
TRBV30,TRBJ2-1,TRBD2,-,TGTGCCTGGAGTGTACCCCCCGCAGCGGGGGGGCTCGTTGAGCAGTTCTTC,CAWSVPPAAGGLVEQFF
TRBV12-3/TRBV12-4,TRBJ1-3,-,many,TGTGCCAGCAGCCGCGGAGGCACCATATATTTT,CASSRGGTIYF
TRBV2,TRBJ1-3,TRBD1,few,TGTGCCAGCAGTCGGGACAGGGGCTCTGGAAACACCATATATTTT,CASSRDRGSGNTIYF
TRBV19,TRBJ2-6,-,-,TGTGCCAGTAGTATAAAAGGAGGGGGGGCCAACGTCCTGACTTTC,CASSIKGGGANVLTF
TRBV4-2,TRBJ1-2,TRBD1,few,TGTGCCAGCAGCTACCCCGGGACAGGGGGCTCTAACTATGGCTACACCTTC,CASSYPGTGGSNYGYTF
TRBV10-3,TRBJ2-5,TRBD1,-,TGTGCCATCAGTGGAGGGTCCACAGGGGTAGAGACCCAGTACTTC,CAISGGSTGVETQYF
TRBV5-4,TRBJ1-6,-,-,TGTGCCAGCAGCCCAGCCCCGGGTGGGTCCTATAATTCACCCCTCCACTTT,CASSPAPGGSYNSPLHF
TRBV2,TRBJ1-2,-,-,TGTGCCAGCAGTCAAACACGGACAGTTAACTATGGCTACACCTTC,CASSQTRTVNYGYTF
TRBV7-2,TRBJ1-2,TRBD1,many,TGTGCCAGCAGCCCCGGACAGGGGTATGGCTACACCTTC,CASSPGQGYGYTF
TRBV6-2/TRBV6-3,TRBJ2-5,TRBD2,-,TGTGCCAGCAGTATCCGACTAGCGGGGGGCCACGGGACCCAGTACTTC,CASSIRLAGGHGTQYF
TRBV3-1/TRBV3-2,TRBJ2-3,TRBD2,-,TGTGCCAGCAGCCAAGTGTGGGGGGGGGTCCATACGCAGTATTTT,CASSQVWGGVHTQYF
TRBV5-8,TRBJ2-5,TRBD2,-,TGTGCCAGCAGCTTTTTCGGCGGGGGGGCTGCGACCCAGTACTTC,CASSFFGGGAATQYF
TRBV5-6,TRBJ2-2,TRBD2,-,TGTGCCAGCAGCTTGTTTCTAGCGGGGAACACCGGGGAGCTGTTTTTT,CASSLFLAGNTGELFF
TRBV3-1/TRBV3-2,TRBJ2-1,TRBD2,-,TGTGCCAGCAGTTTTGGGGGGGGGTACAATGAGCAGTTCTTC,CASSFGGGYNEQFF
TRBV5-1,TRBJ2-7,TRBD1,-,TGCGCCAGCAGCCGGGAACCGGGACAGGGTATGGAGCAGTACTTC,CASSREPGQGMEQYF
TRBV2,TRBJ2-5,TRBD2,once,TGTGCCAGCAGAGCGGGACTAGCGGGTTCGACCCAGTACTTC,CASRAGLAGSTQYF
TRBV7-9,TRBJ2-1,-,-,TGTGCCAGCAGCTTGGCCGGAGGGGAAAATGAGCAGTTCTTC,CASSLAGGENEQFF
TRBV5-1,TRBJ2-5,-,-,TGCGCCAGCAGCTATGACAGGCAATCACTCCAAGAGACCCAGTACTTC,CASSYDRQSLQETQYF
TRBV7-8,TRBJ1-6,TRBD1,-,TGTGCCAGCAGCTTCGACAGGGGTAGGGATTCACCCCTCCACTTT,CASSFDRGRDSPLHF
TRBV12-3/TRBV12-4,TRBJ1-1,-,-,TGTGCCAGCAGTTTCAGCACTGAAGCTTTCTTT,CASSFSTEAFF
TRBV27,TRBJ2-4,-,few,TGTGCCAGCAGTTTATCCTGGGGAGACATTCAGTACTTC,CASSLSWGDIQYF
TRBV3-1/TRBV3-2,TRBJ1-1,-,once,TGTGCCAGCAGCCAAAGGGGGGGCACTGAAGCTTTCTTT,CASSQRGGTEAFF
TRBV19,TRBJ2-7,-,-,TGTGCCAGTGGTCCTGGCTGGACTGAGGGAGAGCAGTACTTC,CASGPGWTEGEQYF
TRBV4-1,TRBJ2-2,-,-,TGCGCCAGCAGCCAAGAACCGGGGTTCGGCGGGGAGCTGTTTTTT,CASSQEPGFGGELFF
TRBV7-2,TRBJ2-3,TRBD2,-,TGTGCCAGCAGCTTTACTAGCGAGGAAGCAGATACGCAGTATTTT,CASSFTSEEADTQYF